This paragraph reports one T cell receptor (beta chain). The ends lost 2 bases at V and 3 bases at J; junction bases unmatched: 9. Germline V lookup: CDR1 SNHLY, CDR2 FYNNEI. This CDR3 contains 16 residues. This sample was included in a study of cytomegalovirus exposure and HLA in healthy donors. It was with 60 Vbeta and 13 Jbeta primers that the PCR ran. In the authors' workflow: An analysis performed later counted 72 million or so unique TCR beta chains (approximately 10 million of them shared). Method: immunoSEQ multiplex PCR; TCRdb's copy keeps in-frame clones and lacks some. Clonal size and the V and J genes are those of that table, whereas D and trimming came from the DNA. The sample carries fewer than 200,000 clones, about 80% recorded once.

Sequenced: PBMCs. This TCR derives from a man in his thirties or forties in good health and CMV-seronegative. This chain links TRBV2 with TRBJ2-7; 8 bases line up with TRBD1. The CDR3 nucleotides read TGTGCCAGCAGTGAACTTATAACAGGGGGAAGCTACGAGCAGTACTTC. Its protein product is CASSELITGGSYEQYF. The whole variable domain, remainder taken from reference TRBV2 and TRBJ2-7, is EPEVTQTPSHQVTQMGQEVILRCVPISNHLYFYWYRQILGQKVEFLVSFYNNEISEKSEIFDDQFSVERPDGSNFTLKIRSTKLEDSAMYFCASSELITGGSYEQYFGPGTRLTVT.